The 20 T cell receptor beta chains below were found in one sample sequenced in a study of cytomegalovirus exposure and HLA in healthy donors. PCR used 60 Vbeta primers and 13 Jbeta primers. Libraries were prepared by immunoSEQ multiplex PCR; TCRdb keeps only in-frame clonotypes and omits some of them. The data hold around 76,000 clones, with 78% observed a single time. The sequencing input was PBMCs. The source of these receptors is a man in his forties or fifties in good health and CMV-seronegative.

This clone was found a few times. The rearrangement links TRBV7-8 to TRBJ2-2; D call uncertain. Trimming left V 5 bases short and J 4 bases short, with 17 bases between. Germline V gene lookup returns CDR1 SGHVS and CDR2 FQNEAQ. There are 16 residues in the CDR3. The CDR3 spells CASSITVGEVTGELFF. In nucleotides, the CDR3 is TGTGCCAGCAGCATAACCGTAGGAGAAGTCACCGGGGAGCTGTTTTTT.

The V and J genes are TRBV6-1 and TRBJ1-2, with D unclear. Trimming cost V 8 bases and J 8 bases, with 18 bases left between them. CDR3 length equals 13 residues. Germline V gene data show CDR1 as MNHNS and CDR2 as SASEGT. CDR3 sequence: CASRDQAPRGYTF. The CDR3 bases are TGTGCCAGCCGGGATCAGGCCCCAAGAGGCTACACCTTC.

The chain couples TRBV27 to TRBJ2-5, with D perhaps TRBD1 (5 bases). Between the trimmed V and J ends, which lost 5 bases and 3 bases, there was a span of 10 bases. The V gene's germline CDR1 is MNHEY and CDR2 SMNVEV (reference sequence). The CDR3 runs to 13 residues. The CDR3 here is CASSILGEETQYF. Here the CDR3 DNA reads TGTGCCAGCAGTATTCTAGGGGAAGAGACCCAGTACTTC.

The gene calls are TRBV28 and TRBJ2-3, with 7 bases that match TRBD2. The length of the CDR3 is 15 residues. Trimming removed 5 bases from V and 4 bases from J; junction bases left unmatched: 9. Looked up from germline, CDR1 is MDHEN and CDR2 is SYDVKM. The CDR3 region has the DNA TGTGCCAGCAGTCCCGCGGGACTACAGGCAGATACGCAGTATTTT. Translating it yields CASSPAGLQADTQYF.

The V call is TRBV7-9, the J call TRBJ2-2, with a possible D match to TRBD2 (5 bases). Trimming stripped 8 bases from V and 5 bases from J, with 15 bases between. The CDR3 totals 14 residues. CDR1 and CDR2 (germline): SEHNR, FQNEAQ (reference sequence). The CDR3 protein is CASAGSGGTGELFF. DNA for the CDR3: TGTGCCAGCGCTGGGAGCGGTGGGACCGGGGAGCTGTTTTTT.

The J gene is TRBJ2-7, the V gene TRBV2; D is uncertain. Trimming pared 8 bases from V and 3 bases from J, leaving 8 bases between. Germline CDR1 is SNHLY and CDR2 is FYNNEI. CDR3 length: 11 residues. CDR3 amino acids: CASSTFYEQYF. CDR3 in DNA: TGTGCCAGCTCAACTTTCTACGAGCAGTACTTC.

CDR3 region: CASSRTGGNEQYF. The CDR3 nucleotides read TGTGCCAGCAGCCGGACAGGGGGCAACGAGCAGTACTTC. The chain employs TRBV5-4 and TRBJ2-7; TRBD1 agrees at 11 bases. The germline V gene has CDR1 SGHNT and CDR2 YYREEE (reference sequence). The CDR3 runs to 13 residues. The junction had 2 bases not matched to a gene; V was cut back by 4 bases and J by 5 bases.

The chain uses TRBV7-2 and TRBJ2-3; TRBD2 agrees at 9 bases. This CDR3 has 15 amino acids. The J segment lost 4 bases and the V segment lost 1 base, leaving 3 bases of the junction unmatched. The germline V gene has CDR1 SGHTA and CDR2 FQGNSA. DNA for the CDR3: TGTGCCAGCAGCTTAGTAGCGGGAGTGGCAGATACGCAGTATTTT. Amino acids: CASSLVAGVADTQYF.

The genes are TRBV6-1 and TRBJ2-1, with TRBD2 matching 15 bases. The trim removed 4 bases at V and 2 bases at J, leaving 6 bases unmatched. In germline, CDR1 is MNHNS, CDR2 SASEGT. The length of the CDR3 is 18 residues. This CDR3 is CASSGGLAGGGPYNEQFF. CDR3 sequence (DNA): TGTGCCAGCAGTGGAGGACTAGCGGGAGGGGGCCCCTACAATGAGCAGTTCTTC.

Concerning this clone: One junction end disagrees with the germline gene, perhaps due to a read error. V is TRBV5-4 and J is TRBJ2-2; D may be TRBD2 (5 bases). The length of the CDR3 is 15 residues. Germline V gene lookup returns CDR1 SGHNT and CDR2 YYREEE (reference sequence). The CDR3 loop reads CASSPRAQNTGKLFF. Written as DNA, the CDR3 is TGTGCCAGCAGCCCGCGGGCCCAGAACACCGGGAAGCTGTTTTTT.

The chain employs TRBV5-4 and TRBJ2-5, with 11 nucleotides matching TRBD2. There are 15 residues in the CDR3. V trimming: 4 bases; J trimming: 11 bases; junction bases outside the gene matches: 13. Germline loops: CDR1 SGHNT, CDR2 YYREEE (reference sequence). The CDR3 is CASSTRLAGRGAQYF. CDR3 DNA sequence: TGTGCCAGCAGCACAAGACTAGCGGGACGGGGCGCGCAGTACTTC.

The CDR3 sequence: CASSPDRGRGTGELFF. In DNA, the CDR3 is TGTGCCAGCTCACCCGACAGGGGGCGAGGCACCGGGGAGCTGTTTTTT. The chain recombines TRBV18 with TRBJ2-2, with 10 nucleotides matching TRBD1. Germline lookup yields CDR1 KGHSH and CDR2 LQKENI. This CDR3 contains 16 residues. J was trimmed by 4 bases and V by 3 bases; bases with no gene match: 5.

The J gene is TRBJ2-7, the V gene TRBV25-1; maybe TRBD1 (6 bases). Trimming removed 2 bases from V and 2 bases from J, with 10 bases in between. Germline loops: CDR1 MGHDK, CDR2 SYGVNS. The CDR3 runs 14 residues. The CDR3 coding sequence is TGTGCCAGCAGTGAAAGGGACACCACCTACGAGCAGTACTTC. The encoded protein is CASSERDTTYEQYF.

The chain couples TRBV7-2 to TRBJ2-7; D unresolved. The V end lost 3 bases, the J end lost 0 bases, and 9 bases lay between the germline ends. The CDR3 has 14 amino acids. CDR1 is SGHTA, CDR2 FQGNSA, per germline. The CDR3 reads CASSFWADSYEQYF. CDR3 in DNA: TGTGCCAGCAGCTTTTGGGCAGACTCCTACGAGCAGTACTTC.

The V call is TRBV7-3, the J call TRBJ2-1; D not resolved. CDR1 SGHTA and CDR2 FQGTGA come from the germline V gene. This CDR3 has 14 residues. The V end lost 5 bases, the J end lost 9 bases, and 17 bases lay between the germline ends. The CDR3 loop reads CASSPTRNAGEQFF. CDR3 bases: TGTGCCAGCAGCCCAACCAGGAACGCAGGTGAGCAGTTCTTC.

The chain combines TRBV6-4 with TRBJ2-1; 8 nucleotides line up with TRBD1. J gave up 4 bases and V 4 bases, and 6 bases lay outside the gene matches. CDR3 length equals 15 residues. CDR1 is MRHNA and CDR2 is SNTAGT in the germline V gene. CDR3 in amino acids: CASSAGQEGYNEQFF. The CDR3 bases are TGTGCCAGCAGTGCGGGACAGGAGGGGTACAATGAGCAGTTCTTC.

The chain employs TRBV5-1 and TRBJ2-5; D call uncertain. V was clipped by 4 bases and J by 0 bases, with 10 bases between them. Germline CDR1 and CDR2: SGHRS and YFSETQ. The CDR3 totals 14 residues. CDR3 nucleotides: TGCGCCAGCAGCCCACGAGTGGACCAAGAGACCCAGTACTTC. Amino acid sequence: CASSPRVDQETQYF.

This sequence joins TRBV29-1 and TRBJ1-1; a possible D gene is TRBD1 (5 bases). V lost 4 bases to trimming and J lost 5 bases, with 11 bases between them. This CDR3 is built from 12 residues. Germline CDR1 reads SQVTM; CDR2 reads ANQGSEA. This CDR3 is CSVAREGTEAFF. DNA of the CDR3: TGCAGCGTTGCCAGGGAGGGAACTGAAGCTTTCTTT. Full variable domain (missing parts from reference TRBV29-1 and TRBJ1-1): SAVISQKPSRDICQRGTSLTIQCQVDSQVTMMFWYRQQPGQSLTLIATANQGSEATYESGFVIDKFPISRPNLTFSTLTVSNMSPEDSSIYLCSVAREGTEAFFGQGTRLTVV.

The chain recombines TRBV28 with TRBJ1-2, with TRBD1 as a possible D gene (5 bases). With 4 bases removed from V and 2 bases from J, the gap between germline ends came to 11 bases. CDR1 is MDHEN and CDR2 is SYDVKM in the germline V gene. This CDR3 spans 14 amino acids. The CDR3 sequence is CASSSSGKNYGYTF. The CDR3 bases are TGTGCCAGCAGTTCATCAGGGAAGAACTATGGCTACACCTTC.

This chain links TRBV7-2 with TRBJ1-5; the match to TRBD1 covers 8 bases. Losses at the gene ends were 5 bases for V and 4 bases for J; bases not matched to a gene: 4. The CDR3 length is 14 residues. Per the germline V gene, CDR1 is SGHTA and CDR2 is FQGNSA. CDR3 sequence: CASSPRQGNQPQHF. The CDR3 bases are TGTGCCAGCAGCCCCCGACAGGGGAATCAGCCCCAGCATTTT.